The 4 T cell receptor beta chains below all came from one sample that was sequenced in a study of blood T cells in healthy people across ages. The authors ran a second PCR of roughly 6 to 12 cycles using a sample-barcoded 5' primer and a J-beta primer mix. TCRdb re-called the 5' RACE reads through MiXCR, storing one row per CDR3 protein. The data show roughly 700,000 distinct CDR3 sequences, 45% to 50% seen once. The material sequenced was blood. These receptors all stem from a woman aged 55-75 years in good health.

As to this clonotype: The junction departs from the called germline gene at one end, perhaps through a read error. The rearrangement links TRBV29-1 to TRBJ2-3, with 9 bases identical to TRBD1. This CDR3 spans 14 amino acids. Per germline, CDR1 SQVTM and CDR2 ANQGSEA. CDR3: CSAERGQGTDTPYF. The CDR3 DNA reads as TGCAGCGCCGAAAGGGGACAGGGCACAGATACGCCGTATTTT.

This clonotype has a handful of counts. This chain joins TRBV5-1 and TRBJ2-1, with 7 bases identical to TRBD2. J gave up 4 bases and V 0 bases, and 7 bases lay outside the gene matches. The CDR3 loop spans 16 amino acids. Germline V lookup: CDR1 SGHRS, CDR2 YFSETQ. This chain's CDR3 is CASSLGTSGSYNEQFF. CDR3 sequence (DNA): TGCGCCAGCAGCTTGGGGACTAGTGGGTCTTACAATGAGCAGTTCTTC.

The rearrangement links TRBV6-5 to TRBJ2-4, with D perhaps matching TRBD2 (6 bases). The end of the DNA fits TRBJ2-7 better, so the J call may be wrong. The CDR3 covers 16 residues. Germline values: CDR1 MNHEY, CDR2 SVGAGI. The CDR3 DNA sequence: TGTGCCAGCAGCCTTGGGGGAGCGGGCTACCCCTACGAGCAGTACTTC. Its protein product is CASSLGGAGYPYEQYF.

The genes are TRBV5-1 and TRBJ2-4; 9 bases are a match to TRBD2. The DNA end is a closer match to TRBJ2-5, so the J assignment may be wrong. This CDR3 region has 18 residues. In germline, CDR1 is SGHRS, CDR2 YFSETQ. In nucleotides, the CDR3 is TGCGCCAGCAGCGTCCCCTTTGGCGGGGGGGGGCGAGAAGAGACCCAGTACTTC. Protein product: CASSVPFGGGGREETQYF.